This section outlines one T cell receptor (beta chain) sequence together with its context. As yet, its antigen is unknown. This sample is drawn from a study of early T cells in non-severe SARS-CoV-2 infection. CDR3 length: 13 residues. The germline V and J ends were trimmed by 1 base and 2 bases, with 3 bases remaining between them. Looked up from germline, CDR1 is DFQATT and CDR2 is SNEGSKA (reference sequence). General study findings and limits: VDJdb matches were skewed toward anti-spike CD8 T cell responses.

TCRdb processed the 5' RACE reads anew with MiXCR; each CDR3 protein has one entry. The table shows approximately 71,000 distinct CDR3 sequences, with approximately 10% occurring only once. The sequence came from an adult who was a healthcare worker with PCR-confirmed SARS-CoV-2 infection or an uninfected control (not recorded which). The chain uses TRBV20-1 and TRBJ2-6, with D unresolved. Sequencing was done on a sample of whole blood. The CDR3 nucleotides read TGCAGTGCTAGAGGAGCTGGGGCCAACGTCCTGACTTTC. This sequence encodes CSARGAGANVLTF.